This T cell receptor beta chain was observed in a study of Tregs in tolerant kidney transplant recipients. Study-wide results and caveats: This study did not directly address biological reproducibility. The most relevant donor-specific Treg TCRbeta repertoire apparently came from expansion with activated donor B cells.

Profiled with immunoSEQ multiplex PCR; TCRdb holds only in-frame clones, not every one. The sample includes some 240,000 clones, about 80% of them seen just once. Unstimulated regulatory T cells (CD4+CD25+CD127-), CD4+CD25- non-regulatory cells, CD4 and CD8 cells were FACS-sorted from thawed PBMCs. A word on this clone: The antigen remains unidentified.

CDR3 length equals 11 residues. V shed 6 bases and J shed 4 bases, with 9 bases lying between them. CDR1 and CDR2 (germline): DFQATT, SNEGSKA (reference sequence). The sequenced sample consisted of CD4+ T cells from blood. J is TRBJ1-2 and V is TRBV20-1; D gene ambiguous. The TCR comes from a human donor in good health. The CDR3 nucleotides are TGCAGTGCGGTCAGGTCCTATGGCTACACCTTC. It is translated as CSAVRSYGYTF.